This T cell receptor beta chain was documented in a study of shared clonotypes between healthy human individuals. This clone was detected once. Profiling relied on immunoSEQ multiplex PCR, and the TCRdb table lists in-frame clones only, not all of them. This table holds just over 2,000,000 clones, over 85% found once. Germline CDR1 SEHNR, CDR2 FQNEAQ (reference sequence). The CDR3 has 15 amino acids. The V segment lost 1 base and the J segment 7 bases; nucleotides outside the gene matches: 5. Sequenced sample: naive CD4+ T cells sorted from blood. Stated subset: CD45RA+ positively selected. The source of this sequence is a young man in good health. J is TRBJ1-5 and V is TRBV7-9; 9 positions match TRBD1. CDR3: CASSLGDREEQPQHF. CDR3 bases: TGTGCCAGCAGCTTAGGGGACAGGGAGGAACAGCCCCAGCATTTT.